Following are 3 T cell receptor beta chains from one sample sequenced in a study of shared clonotypes between healthy human individuals. Clones were read by immunoSEQ multiplex PCR, and TCRdb kept only the in-frame ones, dropping some. The sample holds under 550,000 clones, 90% to 96% seen once. The sequencing input was naive CD4+ T cells sorted from blood. Subset denoted: CD45RA+ positively selected. The receptors were gathered from a woman in her thirties in good health.

A few counts support this clone. This chain connects TRBV5-1 to TRBJ2-7; a possible D gene is TRBD2 (7 bases). The germline V gene encodes CDR1 SGHRS and CDR2 YFSETQ. Deletions cut 3 bases from V and 8 bases from J, with 15 bases between. This CDR3 has 13 amino acids. The CDR3 spells CASSWGAGDQQYF. As DNA, the CDR3 is TGCGCCAGCAGCTGGGGGGCGGGAGACCAGCAGTACTTC.

This chain uses TRBV29-1 with TRBJ2-5, with D uncertain. V was pared by 6 bases and J by 0 bases, with 8 bases between. Germline CDR1 reads SQVTM; CDR2 reads ANQGSEA. CDR3 length: 12 residues. CDR3 coding DNA: TGCAGCGTATTTAAGTACCAAGAGACCCAGTACTTC. Protein sequence: CSVFKYQETQYF.

The chain links TRBV6-1 to TRBJ2-5; D gene ambiguous. The CDR3 covers 14 residues. The germline V and J ends were trimmed by 6 bases and 4 bases, with 15 bases remaining between them. The V gene's germline CDR1 is MNHNS and CDR2 SASEGT. CDR3 sequence reads: CASRVRVTRETQYF. In DNA, the CDR3 is TGTGCCAGCAGGGTCCGGGTAACGCGAGAGACCCAGTACTTC.